Below, 9 T cell receptor beta chains from the same sample are listed, as sequenced in a study of cytomegalovirus exposure and HLA in healthy donors. 60 Vbeta and 13 Jbeta primers were used in PCR. Only in-frame clones appear in the TCRdb table, and some are missing; sequencing was by immunoSEQ multiplex PCR. This sample's clone table lists about 130,000 clones. Sequenced material: PBMCs. The receptors derive from a woman between 35 and 50 years old in good health and CMV-seropositive.

The chain combines TRBV5-1 with TRBJ2-7; D may be TRBD2 (5 bases). Germline assignment: CDR1 SGHRS and CDR2 YFSETQ. This CDR3 comprises 14 residues. Trimming took off 1 base at V and 5 bases at J, with 13 bases between the two ends. The CDR3 DNA follows: TGCGCCAGCAGCTTGAATCGGGGAAGCAACGAGCAGTACTTC. Translating it yields CASSLNRGSNEQYF.

The chain is built from TRBV5-1 and TRBJ2-1; 11 bases map to TRBD2. The CDR3 is made up of 15 amino acids. The V gene's germline CDR1 is SGHRS and CDR2 YFSETQ. Trimming took 2 bases from V and 4 from J; bases not matched to a gene: 2. The CDR3 DNA reads TGCGCCAGCAGCTTTAGCGGGAGGGTGTACAATGAGCAGTTCTTC. It encodes CASSFSGRVYNEQFF.

V is TRBV7-8 and J is TRBJ2-5; D ambiguous. With 1 base removed from V and 0 bases from J, the gap between germline ends came to 6 bases. Germline assignment: CDR1 SGHVS and CDR2 FQNEAQ. The CDR3 is 14 residues long. The CDR3 region is CASSLGPYQETQYF. CDR3 nucleotides: TGTGCCAGCAGCTTAGGTCCGTACCAAGAGACCCAGTACTTC.

The CDR3 DNA sequence: TGTGCCAGCAGCTTACTAGCGGGAGCCTACAATGAGCAGTTCTTC. Translating gives CASSLLAGAYNEQFF. This chain uses TRBV11-2 with TRBJ2-1; TRBD2 matches at 10 bases. After removal of 2 bases from V and 2 bases from J, the junction contained 0 bases not matched to a gene. The CDR3 contains 15 residues. CDR1 is SGHAT and CDR2 is FQNNGV in the germline V gene.

This sequence joins TRBV29-1 and TRBJ2-1; a weak D match, TRBD2 (5 bases). Germline V gene lookup returns CDR1 SQVTM and CDR2 ANQGSEA. The CDR3 has 13 amino acids. V lost 4 bases, J lost 4 bases, and 11 bases lay in between. The CDR3 is CSVGGRVYNEQFF. The DNA for the CDR3 is TGCAGCGTTGGAGGGAGAGTTTACAATGAGCAGTTCTTC.

The J gene is TRBJ1-3, the V gene TRBV4-3; 7 positions match TRBD1. Losses at the gene ends were 0 bases for V and 3 bases for J; bases not matched to a gene: 2. Germline V gives CDR1 LGHNA, CDR2 YSLEER. The CDR3 sequence is 15 residues long. The CDR3 sequence is CASSQDGQVGNTIYF. The CDR3, as DNA: TGCGCCAGCAGCCAAGATGGACAGGTTGGAAACACCATATATTTT.

The chain is built from TRBV15 and TRBJ2-7; TRBD1 matches at 11 bases. Germline trimming cut 5 bases from V and 1 base from J; bases unmatched to any gene: 7. The CDR3 is made up of 16 amino acids. Germline assignment: CDR1 LNHNV and CDR2 YYDKDF (reference sequence). This CDR3 reads CATSGMGQGVSYEQYF. The CDR3 nucleotides are TGTGCCACCAGCGGGATGGGACAGGGGGTTTCCTACGAGCAGTACTTC. The variable domain in full, completed from reference TRBV15 and TRBJ2-7, reads DAMVIQNPRYQVTQFGKPVTLSCSQTLNHNVMYWYQQKSSQAPKLLFHYYDKDFNNEADTPDNFQSRRPNTSFCFLDIRSPGLGDTAMYLCATSGMGQGVSYEQYFGPGTRLTVT.

The gene calls are TRBV19 and TRBJ2-7; D unresolved. Trimming took 3 bases from V and 7 from J, leaving 13 bases between them. Germline V gives CDR1 LNHDA, CDR2 SQIVND (reference sequence). The CDR3 has 13 amino acids. The CDR3 here is CASSMSDQVEQYF. The CDR3 bases are TGTGCCAGTAGTATGTCAGACCAGGTAGAGCAGTACTTC.

This chain uses TRBV19 with TRBJ2-2, with 8 bases that match TRBD1. The germline V gene encodes CDR1 LNHDA and CDR2 SQIVND (reference sequence). Trimming took 6 bases from V and 1 from J; bases not matched to a gene: 4. There are 15 residues in the CDR3. CDR3 in DNA: TGTGCCAGTAGGTCCGGGACAGGGAACACCGGGGAGCTGTTTTTT. This encodes CASRSGTGNTGELFF. Together with reference TRBV19 and TRBJ2-2, the CDR3 gives the full variable domain: DGGITQSPKYLFRKEGQNVTLSCEQNLNHDAMYWYRQDPGQGLRLIYYSQIVNDFQKGDIAEGYSVSREKKESFPLTVTSAQKNPTAFYLCASRSGTGNTGELFFGEGSRLTVL.